Below are 15 T cell receptor beta chains sequenced from a single sample in a study of T-cell memory formation after mild COVID-19. In TCRdb, the 5' RACE reads were re-called with MiXCR into one record per CDR3 protein. This table holds 540,000 or so distinct CDR3 sequences, roughly 20% found once. The sequenced sample was PBMCs or a T cell subset sorted from them (not recorded which). Every receptor here comes from an adult woman who had mild COVID-19 (a few samples of this study predate the infection). Cell type and time point are not known.

This clonotype was found a few times. The chain couples TRBV7-6 to TRBJ2-1; 10 bases line up with TRBD2. Germline V CDR1 and CDR2: SGHVS, FNYEAQ. V shed 0 bases and J 10 bases; nucleotides not matched to a gene: 15. The CDR3 is 18 residues long. This CDR3 reads CASSLAKVAGGPLREQFF. The CDR3 coding sequence is TGTGCCAGCAGCTTAGCGAAGGTAGCGGGAGGTCCCCTTCGGGAGCAGTTCTTC.

The rearrangement links TRBV7-3 to TRBJ2-3; D is uncertain. There are 13 residues in the CDR3. Germline V gene sequence: CDR1 SGHTA, CDR2 FQGTGA. V lost 2 bases to trimming and J lost 8 bases, with 11 bases between them. The CDR3 loop reads CASSLGSAGTQYF. The DNA of the CDR3 is TGTGCCAGCAGCTTAGGGTCCGCCGGTACGCAGTATTTT. The whole variable domain, remainder taken from reference TRBV7-3 and TRBJ2-3, is GAGVSQTPSNKVTEKGKYVELRCDPISGHTALYWYRQSLGQGPEFLIYFQGTGAADDSGLPNDRFFAVRPEGSVSTLKIQRTERGDSAVYLCASSLGSAGTQYFGPGTRLTVL.

The genes are TRBV7-9 and TRBJ2-2; D gene uncertain. This CDR3 contains 17 residues. Germline CDR1 and CDR2: SEHNR and FQNEAQ (reference sequence). The V end lost 6 bases, the J end lost 2 bases, and 19 bases lay between the germline ends. The CDR3, as DNA: TGTGCCAGCAGGGATACCATGAGGCACCTAAACACCGGGGAGCTGTTTTTT. Protein product: CASRDTMRHLNTGELFF.

V and J are TRBV30 and TRBJ2-7; D is ambiguous. CDR3 length: 11 amino acids. Germline values: CDR1 GTSNPN, CDR2 SVGIG (reference sequence). Between the trimmed V and J ends, which lost 1 base and 4 bases, there was a span of 5 bases. The CDR3 spells CAWSGPYEQYF. The CDR3 bases are TGTGCCTGGAGTGGGCCTTACGAGCAGTACTTC. The variable domain in full, with the rest retrieved from reference TRBV30 and TRBJ2-7, is SQTIHQWPATLVQPVGSPLSLECTVEGTSNPNLYWYRQAAGRGLQLLFYSVGIGQISSEVPQNLSASRPQDRQFILSSKKLLLSDSGFYLCAWSGPYEQYFGPGTRLTVT.

This clonotype was counted between two and nine times. V and J are TRBV5-1 and TRBJ2-2, with a tentative D call TRBD1 (6 bases). The CDR3 contains 14 residues. V lost 3 bases and J lost 6, with 12 bases in between. From germline, CDR1 is SGHRS and CDR2 YFSETQ. DNA for the CDR3: TGCGCCAGCAGCTACCGGCCAGGGGCCGGGGAGCTGTTTTTT. This sequence encodes CASSYRPGAGELFF.

V is TRBV13 and J is TRBJ2-7; D may be TRBD1 (5 bases). Deletions cut 5 bases from V and 3 bases from J, with 20 bases between. Germline V gene data show CDR1 as PRHDT and CDR2 as FYEKMQ (reference sequence). The CDR3 is made up of 16 amino acids. The DNA for the CDR3 is TGTGCCAGCAGCGCCGACAGTCTTGGCCCTGGCTACGAGCAGTACTTC. Translation gives CASSADSLGPGYEQYF.

This clonotype occurred a few times. The chain employs TRBV18 and TRBJ2-7; D ambiguous. CDR3 size: 12 residues. The ends were cut back, 0 bases at V and 6 bases at J, with 6 bases in the middle. Germline V gene sequence: CDR1 KGHSH, CDR2 LQKENI. The CDR3 loop reads CASSPPMGEQYF. CDR3 nucleotides: TGTGCCAGCTCACCACCGATGGGCGAGCAGTACTTC.

The chain links TRBV9 to TRBJ2-2, with D maybe TRBD1 (5 bases). CDR1 is SGDLS and CDR2 is YYNGEE in the germline V gene. Deletions cut 4 bases from V and 0 bases from J, with 10 bases between. This CDR3 has 15 residues. This CDR3 reads CASSPGSANTGELFF. CDR3 bases: TGTGCCAGCAGCCCAGGGTCCGCGAACACCGGGGAGCTGTTTTTT.

V is TRBV6-1 and J is TRBJ2-1; D is possibly TRBD2 (6 bases). The CDR3 has 14 residues. The ends were cut back, 6 bases at V and 8 bases at J, with 17 bases in the middle. Germline loops: CDR1 MNHNS, CDR2 SASEGT. CDR3 sequence (DNA): TGTGCCAGCAGCCGGGAGAGGTATAGCGATGAGCAGTTCTTC. Translation: CASSRERYSDEQFF.

The genes are TRBV7-3 and TRBJ2-3; the match to TRBD2 covers 13 bases. This CDR3 is 17 amino acids long. Germline V gene data show CDR1 as SGHTA and CDR2 as FQGTGA. With 4 bases clipped from V and 3 bases from J, the junction kept 7 bases outside the gene matches. In nucleotides, the CDR3 is TGTGCCAGCAGCTCAACTGGACTAGCGGGAGCGACAGATACGCAGTATTTT. Translating gives CASSSTGLAGATDTQYF.

This clonotype was counted ten times or more. J is TRBJ2-2 and V is TRBV27; no definite D call. V shed 6 bases and J shed 4 bases, with 12 bases lying between them. Per germline, CDR1 MNHEY and CDR2 SMNVEV (reference sequence). CDR3 length: 14 residues. The CDR3 DNA sequence: TGTGCCAGCAGGGAAGGGTGGACCACCGGGGAGCTGTTTTTT. Protein product: CASREGWTTGELFF.

The CDR3 loop reads CATSRQGFTGELFF. The CDR3 DNA follows: TGTGCCACCAGCCGACAGGGGTTCACCGGGGAGCTGTTTTTT. This sequence joins TRBV15 and TRBJ2-2; TRBD1 agrees at 8 bases. V lost 5 bases to trimming and J lost 4 bases; unmatched junction nucleotides: 3. In germline, CDR1 is LNHNV, CDR2 YYDKDF (reference sequence). CDR3 length equals 14 residues. The full variable domain, its missing parts supplied by reference TRBV15 and TRBJ2-2, is DAMVIQNPRYQVTQFGKPVTLSCSQTLNHNVMYWYQQKSSQAPKLLFHYYDKDFNNEADTPDNFQSRRPNTSFCFLDIRSPGLGDTAMYLCATSRQGFTGELFFGEGSRLTVL.

The chain couples TRBV12-3 or TRBV12-4 to TRBJ2-1; 8 positions agree with TRBD1. CDR3 length: 15 residues. Trimming at V came to 5 bases and at J to 4 bases, leaving 7 bases not matched to a gene. The CDR3 region has the DNA TGTGCCAGCAGTCCCCAGGGGGCGGGTTACAATGAGCAGTTCTTC. This codes for CASSPQGAGYNEQFF.

This clonotype was seen a handful of times. V and J are TRBV12-3 or TRBV12-4 and TRBJ2-3; 7 positions match TRBD2. CDR3 length equals 14 residues. The junction had 4 bases not matched to a gene; V was cut back by 5 bases and J by 2 bases. This chain's CDR3 is CASSERGLTDTQYF. The CDR3, as DNA: TGTGCCAGCAGTGAGCGGGGCCTCACAGATACGCAGTATTTT.

This clonotype was detected only a few times. V is TRBV12-3 or TRBV12-4 and J is TRBJ1-4, with 7 bases identical to TRBD1. The trim removed 2 bases at V and 4 bases at J, leaving 4 bases unmatched. The CDR3 contains 15 residues. Written as DNA, the CDR3 is TGTGCCAGCAGTTTATATGGGACAGTTAATGAAAAACTGTTTTTT. This translates into CASSLYGTVNEKLFF.